The TCR beta chain described here comes from a study of CD8 T cells in ankylosing spondylitis. This clonotype was seen at least ten times. TCRdb ran MiXCR on the 5' RACE reads and lists one entry per CDR3 protein. The sample consists of roughly 240,000 distinct CDR3 sequences, around 8% of them appearing once. The TCR originated in a female donor with ankylosing spondylitis or in good health (not recorded which). Sequenced input: blood, either unsorted or a sorted T cell fraction (not recorded which).

The CDR3 DNA reads as TGCAGTGCTCCCCGGGACGGCTTCTATGGCTACACCTTC. Amino acid sequence: CSAPRDGFYGYTF. The chain employs TRBV20-1 and TRBJ1-2; TRBD1 is a possible D gene (5 bases). CDR1 and CDR2 from the germline V gene are DFQATT and SNEGSKA (reference sequence). CDR3 length: 13 residues. Between the trimmed V and J ends, which lost 5 bases and 4 bases, there was a span of 14 bases.